These 14 T cell receptor beta chains share one sample of origin, sequenced in a study of vaccination and CD4 T cells after COVID-19 (dated by TCRdb to between 2021 and 2023). Library preparation used PCR. The sample was run on an Illumina iSeq 100. DNA from cultured CD4+ T cells was subjected to TCR sequencing with the Oncomine TCR Beta short-read assay at the Johns Hopkins FTIC core. TCRdb reran the public reads through fastp at Q25 and MiXCR, keeping productive beta chains. Every distinct CDR3 protein forms one entry, paired with its most common genes and DNA. The sample has 20,000 to 25,000 distinct CDR3 sequences on record, about 45% of them singletons. Clones ranked in the top ten supply roughly an eighth of the sample. The antigens for these receptors are not known. Reading the label with the study, this specimen's treatment or condition is: roughly ten-day PBMC culture with coronavirus spike peptide pools or control peptides (ViraFEST assay).

The sample consisted of CD4+ T cells from blood, cultured in vitro. These receptor sequences come from a human donor who had recovered from COVID-19.

In this sample, this clonotype turned up a few times. J is TRBJ2-2 and V is TRBV20-1; TRBD1 might be the D (6 bases). CDR1 and CDR2 from the germline V gene are DFQATT and SNEGSKA (reference sequence). Trimming shortened V by 4 bases and J by 4 bases, and 10 bases separated the two germline ends. This CDR3 region has 13 residues. As DNA, the CDR3 is TGCAGTGCTATGGTACAGGGCACCGGGGAGCTGTTTTTT. This sequence encodes CSAMVQGTGELFF.

This chain links TRBV20-1 with TRBJ2-2; D perhaps matches TRBD1 (6 bases). The V end was cut by 0 bases, the J end by 7 bases, with 12 bases between. The CDR3 runs 14 residues. CDR1 DFQATT and CDR2 SNEGSKA come from the germline V gene (reference sequence). CDR3 sequence: CSARDSQGFGELFF. The CDR3 nucleotides are TGCAGTGCTAGAGATTCGCAGGGGTTCGGGGAGCTGTTTTTT.

The chain uses TRBV7-2 and TRBJ2-7, with a possible D match to TRBD2 (6 bases). Deletions cut 1 base from V and 9 bases from J, with 13 bases between. The CDR3 extends over 13 amino acids. Germline CDR1 is SGHTA and CDR2 is FQGNSA. CDR3 residues: CASSLGSRGRQYF. CDR3 bases: TGTGCCAGCAGCTTAGGGAGTCGGGGGAGGCAGTACTTC.

This chain's CDR3 is CASSLVAGAGNSPLHF. CDR3 sequence (DNA): TGTGCCAGCAGCTTAGTGGCTGGGGCCGGTAATTCACCCCTCCACTTT. The chain uses TRBV11-3 and TRBJ1-6; weak D call: TRBD1 (5 bases). Trimming removed 1 base at V and 6 bases at J, with 13 bases between. The CDR3 runs 16 residues. CDR1 is SGHNT, CDR2 YENEEA, per germline.

This chain links TRBV30 with TRBJ1-6, with D uncertain. CDR1 is GTSNPN and CDR2 is SVGIG in the germline V gene (reference sequence). The CDR3 has 14 amino acids. V shed 5 bases and J shed 4 bases, with 12 bases lying between them. CDR3: CAWGRTAYNSPLHF. The CDR3 DNA is TGTGCCTGGGGTCGGACGGCATATAATTCACCCCTCCACTTT. Full variable domain (outside the CDR3, taken from reference TRBV30 and TRBJ1-6): SQTIHQWPATLVQPVGSPLSLECTVEGTSNPNLYWYRQAAGRGLQLLFYSVGIGQISSEVPQNLSASRPQDRQFILSSKKLLLSDSGFYLCAWGRTAYNSPLHFGNGTRLTVT.

In its sample, this clonotype was seen a few times. The V gene is TRBV27, the J gene TRBJ2-7, with D perhaps matching TRBD1 (5 bases). Trimming removed 1 base from V and 5 bases from J, with 12 bases in between. This CDR3 is 14 amino acids long. CDR1 MNHEY and CDR2 SMNVEV come from the germline V gene (reference sequence). The CDR3 loop reads CASSLYRGFNEQYF. The CDR3 nucleotides read TGTGCCAGCAGTTTATATAGGGGTTTCAACGAGCAGTACTTC.

The rearrangement uses TRBV19 and TRBJ2-1; 8 bases are a match to TRBD1. Germline-derived CDR1 and CDR2 are LNHDA and SQIVND (reference sequence). The CDR3 consists of 15 residues. V shed 7 bases, J shed 5 bases, and the junction held 10 bases outside the gene matches. CDR3 protein: CASTLASTGDNEQFF. The CDR3 DNA reads TGTGCCAGTACTCTCGCCTCGACAGGGGACAATGAGCAGTTCTTC.

Only a few counts were recorded for this clonotype. The chain combines TRBV10-3 with TRBJ1-2; TRBD1 aligns across 10 bases. Looked up from germline, CDR1 is ENHRY and CDR2 is SYGVKD. CDR3 size: 14 residues. The ends lost 5 bases at V and 6 bases at J; junction bases unmatched: 6. The CDR3 DNA reads as TGTGCCATCAGTCGGGACAGGGGCGGGGATGGCTACACCTTC. It is translated as CAISRDRGGDGYTF.

The CDR3 DNA follows: TGTGCCAGCAAGGGACAGGTGAATAATTCACCCCTCCACTTT. It codes for CASKGQVNNSPLHF. This sequence joins TRBV7-2 and TRBJ1-6; 8 bases align to TRBD1. With V trimmed by 7 bases and J by 5 bases, 4 bases remained unmatched. This CDR3 spans 14 amino acids. Germline values: CDR1 SGHTA, CDR2 FQGNSA.

This clonotype was counted only a few times. The V call is TRBV7-2, the J call TRBJ2-7; the D gene could be TRBD1 or TRBD2 (6 bases each). V lost 1 base and J lost 2, with 15 bases in between. Germline V gene sequence: CDR1 SGHTA, CDR2 FQGNSA. This CDR3 has 16 amino acids. Here the CDR3 DNA reads TGTGCCAGCAGCTTAGATGATAGGGGGAGGACCTACGAGCAGTACTTC. Amino acids: CASSLDDRGRTYEQYF.

The CDR3 sequence is CASSPDRGREAFF. CDR3 nucleotides: TGTGCCAGCAGTCCGGACAGGGGGCGCGAGGCTTTCTTT. This chain links TRBV2 with TRBJ1-1, with TRBD1 matching over 11 bases. Germline V gene lookup returns CDR1 SNHLY and CDR2 FYNNEI. This CDR3 comprises 13 residues. Trimming at V came to 5 bases and at J to 11 bases, leaving 7 bases not matched to a gene.

The chain employs TRBV20-1 and TRBJ2-1, with D unclear. The germline CDR1 and CDR2 sequences are DFQATT and SNEGSKA (reference sequence). The CDR3 is 10 amino acids. The DNA for the CDR3 is TGCAGCCTTACTTACAATGAGCAGTTCTTC. Its translation: CSLTYNEQFF.

The chain carries TRBV2 and TRBJ1-2; 7 nucleotides match TRBD1. The CDR3 contains 15 residues. V gave up 5 bases and J gave up 1 base; unmatched junction bases: 7. CDR1 and CDR2 from the germline V gene are SNHLY and FYNNEI. The CDR3 protein is CASSPTGRLNYGYTF. The DNA for the CDR3 is TGTGCCAGCAGTCCGACAGGGAGACTTAACTATGGCTACACCTTC.

This rearrangement joins TRBV19 to TRBJ2-5, with 7 bases lining up with TRBD1. Trimming took 5 bases from V and 5 from J; bases not matched to a gene: 11. This CDR3 is 15 amino acids long. Germline V CDR1 and CDR2: LNHDA, SQIVND (reference sequence). The CDR3 DNA is TGTGCCAGTAGTCCTCAGGGACAGTCCGGGGAGACCCAGTACTTC. Its protein is CASSPQGQSGETQYF.